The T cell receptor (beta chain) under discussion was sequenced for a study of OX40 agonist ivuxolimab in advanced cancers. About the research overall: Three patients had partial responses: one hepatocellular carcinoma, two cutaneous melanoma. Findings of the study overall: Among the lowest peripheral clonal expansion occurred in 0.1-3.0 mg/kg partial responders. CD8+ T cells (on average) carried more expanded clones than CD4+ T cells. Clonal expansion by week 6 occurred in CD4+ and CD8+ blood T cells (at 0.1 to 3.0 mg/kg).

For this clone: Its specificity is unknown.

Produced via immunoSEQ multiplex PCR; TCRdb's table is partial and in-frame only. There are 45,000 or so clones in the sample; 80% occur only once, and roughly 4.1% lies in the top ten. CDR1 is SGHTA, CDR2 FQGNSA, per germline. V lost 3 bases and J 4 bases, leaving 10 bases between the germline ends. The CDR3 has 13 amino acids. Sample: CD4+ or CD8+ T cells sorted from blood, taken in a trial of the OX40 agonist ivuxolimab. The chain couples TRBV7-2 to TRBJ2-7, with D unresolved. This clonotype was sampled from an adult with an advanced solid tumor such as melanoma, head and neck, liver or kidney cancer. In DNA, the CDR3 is TGTGCCAGCAGCTTGTTAGCCGGGTACGAGCAGTACTTC. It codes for CASSLLAGYEQYF.